These 26 T cell receptor beta chains share one sample of origin, sequenced in a study of blood T cell repertoires in COVID-19. The protocol was immunoSEQ multiplex PCR, while the TCRdb copy is restricted to in-frame clones and leaves out a portion. The table lists over 70,000 clones, about 72% of them singletons, with about 16% in the top ten. What was sequenced was peripheral blood. These TCRs come from a man between 65 and 85 years old with active or convalescent COVID-19.

The rearrangement uses TRBV19 and TRBJ2-3, with D unclear. The CDR3 consists of 15 residues. V was pared by 6 bases and J by 0 bases, with 13 bases between. CDR1 and CDR2 from the germline V gene are LNHDA and SQIVND (reference sequence). The CDR3 coding sequence is TGTGCCAGTAGCCCAGACATTTCTAGCACAGATACGCAGTATTTT. It yields the protein CASSPDISSTDTQYF. Combining the CDR3 with reference TRBV19 and TRBJ2-3 gives the whole variable domain DGGITQSPKYLFRKEGQNVTLSCEQNLNHDAMYWYRQDPGQGLRLIYYSQIVNDFQKGDIAEGYSVSREKKESFPLTVTSAQKNPTAFYLCASSPDISSTDTQYFGPGTRLTVL.

The chain is built from TRBV5-4 and TRBJ2-3, with D possibly TRBD2 on 5 matching bases. CDR1 and CDR2 (germline): SGHNT, YYREEE (reference sequence). The CDR3 runs to 14 residues. The ends were cut back, 1 base at V and 2 bases at J, with 8 bases in the middle. CDR3 loop: CASSLSSVTDTQYF. Written as DNA, the CDR3 is TGTGCCAGCAGCTTGAGTAGCGTCACAGATACGCAGTATTTT.

The chain couples TRBV10-3 to TRBJ2-7; tentatively, D is TRBD2 (6 bases). Germline V CDR1 and CDR2: ENHRY, SYGVKD. This CDR3 has 14 amino acids. V was trimmed by 5 bases and J by 5 bases, leaving 16 bases between them. The CDR3 region is CAISPTSSGDEQYF. The CDR3 nucleotides read TGTGCCATCAGTCCCACATCCTCGGGGGACGAGCAGTACTTC.

V and J are TRBV7-2 and TRBJ1-5; 7 nucleotides agree with TRBD1. Losses at the gene ends were 3 bases for V and 4 bases for J; bases not matched to a gene: 6. The CDR3 totals 15 residues. Per the germline V gene, CDR1 is SGHTA and CDR2 is FQGNSA. CDR3 DNA sequence: TGTGCCAGCAGCTTGGGGGACAGCCTAAATCAGCCCCAGCATTTT. Encoded protein: CASSLGDSLNQPQHF.

The chain is built from TRBV5-1 and TRBJ2-5; TRBD2 matches 8 bases. The CDR3 is made up of 18 amino acids. Germline V CDR1 and CDR2: SGHRS, YFSETQ. Losses at the gene ends were 0 bases for V and 1 base for J; bases not matched to a gene: 11. The CDR3 DNA sequence: TGCGCCAGCAGCTTGGCCAGAGTAAGCGGGGGACTCCAAGAGACCCAGTACTTC. This codes for CASSLARVSGGLQETQYF.

The genes are TRBV28 and TRBJ1-1, with a tentative D call TRBD1 (6 bases). Germline CDR1 is MDHEN and CDR2 is SYDVKM. V lost 6 bases and J 5 bases, leaving 16 bases between the germline ends. The CDR3 has 14 amino acids. This chain's CDR3 is CASSLTGKGTEAFF. The DNA of the CDR3 is TGTGCCAGCAGCCTCACAGGGAAAGGTACTGAAGCTTTCTTT.

The chain couples TRBV24-1 to TRBJ1-4; 7 bases map to TRBD1. Trimming removed 4 bases from V and 10 bases from J; junction bases left unmatched: 8. The germline V gene encodes CDR1 KGHDR and CDR2 SFDVKD. CDR3 length equals 14 residues. This CDR3 is CATSEGTARGKLFF. In nucleotides, the CDR3 is TGTGCCACCAGTGAGGGGACAGCGAGAGGAAAACTGTTTTTT.

The rearrangement uses TRBV2 and TRBJ1-4; D unresolved. The V end lost 1 base, the J end lost 6 bases, and 9 bases lay between the germline ends. Germline-derived CDR1 and CDR2 are SNHLY and FYNNEI. This CDR3 has 14 amino acids. The CDR3 nucleotides read TGTGCCAGCAGTGAAGGAATGCTAGATGAAAAACTGTTTTTT. The encoded protein is CASSEGMLDEKLFF.

The sample holds many counts of this clone. This sequence joins TRBV18 and TRBJ1-3; 10 positions agree with TRBD1. With 3 bases clipped from V and 2 bases from J, the junction kept 1 base outside the gene matches. CDR1 is KGHSH, CDR2 LQKENI, per germline. The CDR3 has 15 residues. Written as DNA, the CDR3 is TGTGCCAGCTCACCCGGACAGGGGGCTGGAAACACCATATATTTT. It specifies CASSPGQGAGNTIYF.

This rearrangement joins TRBV7-9 to TRBJ2-5; the D is unclear. Trimming removed 2 bases from V and 3 bases from J, with 10 bases in between. Germline assignment: CDR1 SEHNR and CDR2 FQNEAQ (reference sequence). The CDR3 has 14 amino acids. The CDR3 spells CASSLTHAEETQYF. DNA of the CDR3: TGTGCCAGCAGCTTAACACACGCAGAAGAGACCCAGTACTTC.

This chain uses TRBV11-3 with TRBJ1-1, with D hard to call. The V end lost 1 base, the J end lost 1 base, and 13 bases lay between the germline ends. Germline CDR1 reads SGHNT; CDR2 reads YENEEA. The CDR3 is made up of 16 amino acids. This chain's CDR3 is CASSLAYGRKNTEAFF. The DNA of the CDR3 is TGTGCCAGCAGCTTAGCTTATGGCAGGAAGAACACTGAAGCTTTCTTT.

The chain is built from TRBV12-3 or TRBV12-4 and TRBJ1-3; possibly TRBD1 for D (6 bases). The CDR3 totals 13 residues. The V end lost 6 bases, the J end lost 9 bases, and 15 bases lay between the germline ends. The CDR3: CASRTGGSSTIYF. CDR3 DNA sequence: TGTGCCAGCAGGACAGGAGGAAGTAGCACCATATATTTT.

This clone was found many times. The V call is TRBV15, the J call TRBJ1-2; weak D call: TRBD1 (5 bases). Germline-derived CDR1 and CDR2 are LNHNV and YYDKDF (reference sequence). The CDR3 totals 14 residues. Deletions cut 1 base from V and 8 bases from J, with 14 bases between. This CDR3 reads CATSRVGQGLGYTF. The CDR3 bases are TGTGCCACCAGCAGAGTTGGGCAGGGTTTGGGCTACACCTTC.

The V and J genes are TRBV19 and TRBJ1-5, with TRBD1 identical over 8 bases. CDR3 length: 14 amino acids. V was clipped by 1 base and J by 4 bases; unmatched bases: 0. Germline V gene lookup returns CDR1 LNHDA and CDR2 SQIVND (reference sequence). In DNA, the CDR3 is TGTGCCAGTAGTATAGGGACAGGGAATCAGCCCCAGCATTTT. Its translation: CASSIGTGNQPQHF.

The chain couples TRBV10-3 to TRBJ1-2; 8 bases map to TRBD1. The CDR3 is made up of 14 amino acids. The germline V gene has CDR1 ENHRY and CDR2 SYGVKD. V lost 7 bases to trimming and J lost 8 bases; unmatched junction nucleotides: 12. The CDR3 DNA is TGTGCCATCACCGAGGGGAGGACAGGGAGAGGCTACACCTTC. Its translation is CAITEGRTGRGYTF.

This rearrangement joins TRBV6-6 to TRBJ2-7, with 8 bases that match TRBD2. The V and J ends lost 6 bases and 3 bases, in that order; junction bases with no gene match: 4. This CDR3 has 13 residues. Per germline, CDR1 MNHNY and CDR2 SVGAGI (reference sequence). CDR3 in amino acids: CASSDRGGYEQYF. The CDR3 nucleotides read TGTGCCAGCAGCGACCGGGGGGGCTACGAGCAGTACTTC.

The CDR3 DNA reads TGTGCCAGCAGCTTGGCAGGGTCCGCCGGTACGCAGTATTTT. Encoded protein: CASSLAGSAGTQYF. V and J are TRBV5-6 and TRBJ2-3; a weak D match, TRBD1 (5 bases). CDR1 and CDR2 (germline): SGHDT, YYEEEE. Trimming pared 0 bases from V and 8 bases from J, leaving 13 bases between. The CDR3 consists of 14 residues.

The V call is TRBV19, the J call TRBJ2-5; D gene uncertain. In germline, CDR1 is LNHDA, CDR2 SQIVND (reference sequence). The germline V and J ends were trimmed by 3 bases and 4 bases, with 6 bases remaining between them. CDR3 length: 12 residues. The CDR3 sequence: CASSIRPETQYF. Here the CDR3 DNA reads TGTGCCAGTAGTATTCGTCCAGAGACCCAGTACTTC.

The DNA of the CDR3 is TGTGCCAGCAGTCCCAGGTCGCATAGTGAGTACTTC. This encodes CASSPRSHSEYF. V gene TRBV6-5 combines with J gene TRBJ2-7; no clear D. V was shortened by 5 bases and J by 11 bases, with 16 bases between the two germline ends. Germline V gene lookup returns CDR1 MNHEY and CDR2 SVGAGI. This CDR3 spans 12 amino acids.

V is TRBV19 and J is TRBJ1-5; TRBD1 might be the D (6 bases). There are 17 residues in the CDR3. The germline V gene has CDR1 LNHDA and CDR2 SQIVND (reference sequence). The germline V and J ends were trimmed by 5 bases and 0 bases, with 17 bases remaining between them. CDR3 in amino acids: CASSPQRQADSNQPQHF. CDR3 nucleotide sequence: TGTGCCAGTAGTCCTCAACGACAGGCGGATAGCAATCAGCCCCAGCATTTT.

V gene TRBV2 combines with J gene TRBJ2-1; D is unclear. This CDR3 spans 15 amino acids. Germline V lookup: CDR1 SNHLY, CDR2 FYNNEI. V gave up 4 bases and J gave up 4 bases, with 14 bases separating them. This chain's CDR3 is CASSALLEVYNEQFF. DNA for the CDR3: TGTGCCAGCAGTGCTCTGCTAGAGGTGTACAATGAGCAGTTCTTC. Full variable domain (missing parts from reference TRBV2 and TRBJ2-1): EPEVTQTPSHQVTQMGQEVILRCVPISNHLYFYWYRQILGQKVEFLVSFYNNEISEKSEIFDDQFSVERPDGSNFTLKIRSTKLEDSAMYFCASSALLEVYNEQFFGPGTRLTVL.

On this clone: At one of its ends the junction is not consistent with the germline gene, which may arise from a read error. The rearrangement joins TRBV24-1 to TRBJ2-3; possibly TRBD1 or TRBD2 for D (5 bases each). The CDR3 length is 14 residues. Per the germline V gene, CDR1 is KGHDR and CDR2 is SFDVKD. CDR3 in amino acids: CATGEGPYTDTQYF. In DNA form, the CDR3 reads TGTGCCACCGGTGAGGGGCCCTACACAGATACGCAGTATTTT.

This chain links TRBV10-1 with TRBJ2-1, with TRBD2 as a possible D gene (6 bases). CDR1 is WNHNN and CDR2 is SYGVQD in the germline V gene (reference sequence). The V gene lost 4 bases and the J gene lost 9 bases, with 16 bases spanning the gap. The CDR3 length is 14 residues. As DNA, the CDR3 is TGCGCCAGCAGTGGCGTGACTAGAGATACTGAGCAGTTCTTC. Its protein product is CASSGVTRDTEQFF.

In this sample, this clone turned up once. The chain is built from TRBV30 and TRBJ1-5, with D perhaps matching TRBD1 (6 bases). With 4 bases removed from V and 4 bases from J, the gap between germline ends came to 11 bases. The CDR3 totals 13 residues. CDR1 and CDR2 (germline): GTSNPN, SVGIG (reference sequence). CDR3 protein: CAWNRGNNQPQHF. DNA for the CDR3: TGTGCCTGGAATAGGGGGAATAATCAGCCCCAGCATTTT. The full variable domain, rest sourced from reference TRBV30 and TRBJ1-5, is SQTIHQWPATLVQPVGSPLSLECTVEGTSNPNLYWYRQAAGRGLQLLFYSVGIGQISSEVPQNLSASRPQDRQFILSSKKLLLSDSGFYLCAWNRGNNQPQHFGDGTRLSIL.

V usage is TRBV28 and J usage is TRBJ1-3; D is unclear. In germline, CDR1 is MDHEN, CDR2 SYDVKM. The CDR3 is made up of 13 amino acids. The V gene lost 10 bases and the J gene lost 4 bases, with 14 bases spanning the gap. The CDR3 nucleotides read TGTGCCACCGTCCTCCCAGGAGGAAACACCATATATTTT. Translating it yields CATVLPGGNTIYF.

The chain couples TRBV25-1 to TRBJ2-7; possible D gene TRBD1, 5 bases. In germline, CDR1 is MGHDK, CDR2 SYGVNS. The CDR3 extends over 16 amino acids. With 2 bases removed from V and 3 bases from J, the gap between germline ends came to 17 bases. The CDR3 is CASSERDSFGHYEQYF. The CDR3 region has the DNA TGTGCCAGCAGTGAACGTGACAGTTTTGGGCACTACGAGCAGTACTTC.